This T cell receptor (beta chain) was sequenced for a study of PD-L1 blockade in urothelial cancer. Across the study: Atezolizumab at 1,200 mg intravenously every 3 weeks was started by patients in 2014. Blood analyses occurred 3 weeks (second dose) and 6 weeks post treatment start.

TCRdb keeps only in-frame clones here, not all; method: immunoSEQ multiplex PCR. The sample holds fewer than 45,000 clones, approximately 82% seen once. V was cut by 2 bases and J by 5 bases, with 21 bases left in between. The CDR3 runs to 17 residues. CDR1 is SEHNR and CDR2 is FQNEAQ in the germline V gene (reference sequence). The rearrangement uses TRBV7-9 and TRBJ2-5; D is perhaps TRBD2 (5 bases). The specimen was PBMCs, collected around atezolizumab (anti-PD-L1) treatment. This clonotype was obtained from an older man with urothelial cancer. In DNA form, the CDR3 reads TGTGCCAGCAGCTTAAACATGCTGGCTAGCATCCGGGAGACCCAGTACTTC. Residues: CASSLNMLASIRETQYF.